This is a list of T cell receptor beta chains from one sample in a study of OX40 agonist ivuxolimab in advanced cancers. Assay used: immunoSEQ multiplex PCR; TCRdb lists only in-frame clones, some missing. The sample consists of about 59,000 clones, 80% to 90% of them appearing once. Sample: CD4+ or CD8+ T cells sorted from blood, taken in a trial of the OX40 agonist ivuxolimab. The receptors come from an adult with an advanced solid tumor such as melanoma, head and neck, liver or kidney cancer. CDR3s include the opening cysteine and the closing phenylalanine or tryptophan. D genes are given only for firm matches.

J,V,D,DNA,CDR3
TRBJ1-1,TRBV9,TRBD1,TGTGCCAGCAGCGTCGGGGGACAGGGTTTTACTGAAGCTTTCTTT,CASSVGGQGFTEAFF
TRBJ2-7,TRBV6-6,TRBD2,TGTGCCAGCAGTTACGGACTAGCGGGAGGTTACGAGCAGTACTTC,CASSYGLAGGYEQYF
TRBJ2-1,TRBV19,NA,TGTGCCAGTAGTATAGGGCAGAGGAATGAGCAGTTCTTC,CASSIGQRNEQFF
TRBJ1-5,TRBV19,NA,TGTGCCAGTAGTATTCGGCAGGGGAGAGGTCGGAATCAGCCCCAGCATTTT,CASSIRQGRGRNQPQHF
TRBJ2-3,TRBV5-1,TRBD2,TGCGCCAGCAGCTTGGGGGCGGGGGGCCAGACAGATACGCAGTATTTT,CASSLGAGGQTDTQYF
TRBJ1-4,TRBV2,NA,TGTGCCAGCAGTGTAGTAGGGGGTGAAAAACTGTTTTTT,CASSVVGGEKLFF
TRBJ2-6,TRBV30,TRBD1,TGTGCCTGGAGTAAGACAGGGTTCTCTGGGGCCAACGTCCTGACTTTC,CAWSKTGFSGANVLTF
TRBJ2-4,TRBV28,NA,TGTGCCAGCAGGGACTTTGCCAAAAACATTCAGTACTTC,CASRDFAKNIQYF
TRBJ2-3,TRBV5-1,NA,TGCGCCAGCAGCTTGGGCGGGGGCAGGGCAGATACGCAGTATTTT,CASSLGGGRADTQYF
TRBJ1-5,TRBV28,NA,TGTGCCAGCAGTTCGGCCGGGGGGGCTAGGAATCAGCCCCAGCATTTT,CASSSAGGARNQPQHF
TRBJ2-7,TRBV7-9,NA,TGTGCCAGCAGCCCTGTAACAGGCAGCTCCTACGAGCAGTACTTC,CASSPVTGSSYEQYF
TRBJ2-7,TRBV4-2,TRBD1,TGTGCCAGCAGCTGGGGGACAGGAGGACCTCAGGCGCAGTACTTC,CASSWGTGGPQAQYF
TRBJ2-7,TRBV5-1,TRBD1,TGCGCCAGCGGACAGGGGTACGGTTACGAGCAGTACTTC,CASGQGYGYEQYF
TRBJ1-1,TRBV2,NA,TGTGCCAGCAGTGGACGGACCCATGGAGCTTTCTTT,CASSGRTHGAFF
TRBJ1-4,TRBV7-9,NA,TGTGCCAGCAGCTTTGAGGGGGGGTTGGAAAAACTGTTTTTT,CASSFEGGLEKLFF